The TCR beta chain described here comes from a study of lymphopenia after photon versus proton radiotherapy. Comments on this clone: No antigen is known for it.

Study-wide findings and caveats: Better survival with proton therapy was suggested as possible, not demonstrated. After lymphocyte nadir, photon-treated repertoires showed oligoclonal expansion, especially CD8+ Temra. Photon-treated patients lost naive T cells and TCR diversity; proton-treated stayed stable.

Assay: immunoSEQ multiplex PCR; the TCRdb copy retains only in-frame clones and omits some. Of about 20,000 clones listed, roughly four fifths are singletons. The sequencing here drew on peripheral blood, taken from a patient treated with photon-based radiotherapy. The receptor was isolated from a woman aged 50 to 60 with pancreatic cancer.

The CDR3 reads CASSSTGRYTEAFF. DNA for the CDR3: TGTGCCAGCAGCTCGACAGGTCGGTACACTGAAGCTTTCTTT. This chain uses TRBV7-3 with TRBJ1-1; a weak D match, TRBD1 (6 bases). This CDR3 is 14 amino acids long. The V gene's germline CDR1 is SGHTA and CDR2 FQGTGA. Trimming left V 4 bases short and J 3 bases short, with 12 bases between.